Here is one T cell receptor beta chain with its context. What it binds is not known. Profiling relied on immunoSEQ multiplex PCR, and the TCRdb table lists in-frame clones only, not all of them. This table has roughly 54,000 clones, roughly 89% appearing once. These data are taken from a study of PD-L1 blockade in urothelial cancer. V dropped 8 bases and J dropped 7; count of bases not matched to a gene: 7. Germline V gene lookup returns CDR1 MRHNA and CDR2 SNTAGT. This CDR3 has 13 amino acids. The time point here: pretreatment peripheral blood. Patients in the study were battling locally advanced or metastatic urothelial carcinoma. Each patient gave between 1 and 8 samples, pretreatment and on-treatment. Notes on the study in general: At 3 weeks on treatment, tumor-associated clones expanded more with durable benefit.

This TCR was recovered from a woman aged 55-75 years with urothelial cancer. The sample was PBMCs, taken around atezolizumab (anti-PD-L1) treatment. V and J are TRBV6-4 and TRBJ2-1; TRBD2 agrees at 8 bases. Here the CDR3 reads CASSGLVVNEQFF. Written as DNA, the CDR3 is TGTGCCAGCTCGGGACTAGTAGTGAATGAGCAGTTCTTC.